This T cell receptor beta chain was captured by sequencing in a study of shared clonotypes between healthy human individuals. Points from the study as a whole: Richness estimates generally favored naive over memory subsets. Shared clonotypes across all four donors exceeded non-shared ones in generation probability. The study found about 4.6% of naive CD4 clonotypes shared across a few donors. Clonotype sharing among donors was thought likely to change with sequencing depth.

Of note for this clone: As yet, its antigen is unknown.

Germline CDR1 is SGDLS and CDR2 is YYNGEE. CDR3 size: 15 residues. The V gene end was trimmed by 2 bases and the J gene end by 5 bases; junction bases not matched to a gene: 6. Only in-frame clones appear in the TCRdb table, and some are missing; sequencing was by immunoSEQ multiplex PCR. The top ten clones hold around 0.14% of a sample with 2.5 million or so clones, over 85% of them seen once. The chain combines TRBV9 with TRBJ1-5, with 8 nucleotides matching TRBD1. The sequence was obtained from a man between 18 and 35 years old in good health. Sequencing was done on a sample of naive CD4+ T cells sorted from blood. Subset reported: CD45RA+ positively selected. The CDR3 spells CASSVGQGWDQPQHF. Here the CDR3 DNA reads TGTGCCAGCAGCGTCGGACAGGGATGGGATCAGCCCCAGCATTTT.